The entry that follows covers one T cell receptor (beta chain) sequence. Here immunoSEQ multiplex PCR was the method, and the copy in TCRdb shows in-frame clones only, minus some. The repertoire holds about 730,000 clones, with approximately 83% as singletons. This sample was taken from a study of shared T cell receptors in the human thymus. Germline CDR1 is LNHDA and CDR2 is SQIVND (reference sequence). J was trimmed by 2 bases and V by 6 bases; bases with no gene match: 6. This CDR3 is built from 14 residues. These sequences were also reported in another study, on human thymus T cells. This second study notes: Donor material was obtained from healthy Finnish infants undergoing corrective surgery for congenital heart defects. Repertoires from thymus and blood appeared to show biased V and J gene usage. There were highly overlapping thymic repertoires among unrelated individuals, as related research reported.

The chain employs TRBV19 and TRBJ2-7, with 8 nucleotides matching TRBD1. Sequenced: thymocytes. The receptor was derived from a girl under three years old with a congenital heart defect. The CDR3 nucleotides read TGTGCCAGTAGCCTCACACAGGGGGCCTACGAGCAGTACTTC. Translating gives CASSLTQGAYEQYF.